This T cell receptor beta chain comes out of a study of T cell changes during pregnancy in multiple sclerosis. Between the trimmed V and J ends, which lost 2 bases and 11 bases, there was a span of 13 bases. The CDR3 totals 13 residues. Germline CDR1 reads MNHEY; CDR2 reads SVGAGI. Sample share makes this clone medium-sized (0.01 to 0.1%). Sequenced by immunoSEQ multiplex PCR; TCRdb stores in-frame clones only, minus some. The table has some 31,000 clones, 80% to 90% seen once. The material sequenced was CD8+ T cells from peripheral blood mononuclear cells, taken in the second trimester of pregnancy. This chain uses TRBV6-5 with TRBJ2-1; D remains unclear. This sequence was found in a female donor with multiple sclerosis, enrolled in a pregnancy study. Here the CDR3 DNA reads TGTGCCAGCAGTTACAACGTGGAGAGCCAGCAGTTCTTC. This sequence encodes CASSYNVESQQFF.